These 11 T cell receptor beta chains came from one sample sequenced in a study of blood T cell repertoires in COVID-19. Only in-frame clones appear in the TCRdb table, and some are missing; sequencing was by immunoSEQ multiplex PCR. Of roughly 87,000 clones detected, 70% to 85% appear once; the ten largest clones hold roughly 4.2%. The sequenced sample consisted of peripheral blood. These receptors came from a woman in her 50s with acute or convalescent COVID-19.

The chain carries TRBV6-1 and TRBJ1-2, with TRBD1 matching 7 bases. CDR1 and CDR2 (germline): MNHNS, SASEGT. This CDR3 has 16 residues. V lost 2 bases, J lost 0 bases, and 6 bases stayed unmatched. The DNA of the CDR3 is TGTGCCAGCAGTGAAAAAGACAGGGCCTCTAACTATGGCTACACCTTC. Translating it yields CASSEKDRASNYGYTF.

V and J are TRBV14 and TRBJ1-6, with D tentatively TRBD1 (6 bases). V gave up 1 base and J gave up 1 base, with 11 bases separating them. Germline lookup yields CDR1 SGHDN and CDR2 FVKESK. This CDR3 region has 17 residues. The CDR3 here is CASSQAFRGSYNSPLHF. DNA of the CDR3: TGTGCCAGCAGCCAAGCCTTTAGGGGGTCCTATAATTCACCCCTCCACTTT.

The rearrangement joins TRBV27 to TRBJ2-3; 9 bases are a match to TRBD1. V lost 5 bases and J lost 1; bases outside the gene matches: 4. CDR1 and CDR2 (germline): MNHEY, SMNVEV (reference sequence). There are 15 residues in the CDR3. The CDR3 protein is CASSDRQGGTDTQYF. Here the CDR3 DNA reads TGTGCCAGCAGTGATAGACAGGGGGGCACAGATACGCAGTATTTT.

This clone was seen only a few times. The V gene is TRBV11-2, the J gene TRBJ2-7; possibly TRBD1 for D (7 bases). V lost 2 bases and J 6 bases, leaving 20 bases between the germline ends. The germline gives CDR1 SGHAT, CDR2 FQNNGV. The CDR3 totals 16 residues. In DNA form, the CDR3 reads TGTGCCAGCAGCTTAAAGGGGGCAGGGGGGCACTTCGAGCAGTACTTC. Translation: CASSLKGAGGHFEQYF.

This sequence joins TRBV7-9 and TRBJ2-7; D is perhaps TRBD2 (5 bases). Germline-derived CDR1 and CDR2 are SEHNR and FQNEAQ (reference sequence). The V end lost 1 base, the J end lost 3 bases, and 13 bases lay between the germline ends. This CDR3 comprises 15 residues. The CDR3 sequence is CASSLVSGGLYEQYF. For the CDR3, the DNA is TGTGCCAGCAGCTTAGTTTCAGGCGGGCTCTACGAGCAGTACTTC.

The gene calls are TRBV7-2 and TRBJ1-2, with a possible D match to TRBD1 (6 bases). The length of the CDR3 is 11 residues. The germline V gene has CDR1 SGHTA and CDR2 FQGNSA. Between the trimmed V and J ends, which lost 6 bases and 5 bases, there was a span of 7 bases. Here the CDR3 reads CASRRGYGYTF. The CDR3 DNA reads TGTGCCAGCAGGAGGGGGTATGGCTACACCTTC.

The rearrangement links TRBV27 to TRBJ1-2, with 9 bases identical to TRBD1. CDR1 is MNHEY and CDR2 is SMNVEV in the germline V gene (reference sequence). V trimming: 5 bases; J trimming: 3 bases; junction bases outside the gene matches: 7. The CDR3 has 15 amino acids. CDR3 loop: CASSPGTGMYYGYTF. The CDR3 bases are TGTGCCAGCAGTCCCGGGACAGGGATGTACTATGGCTACACCTTC.

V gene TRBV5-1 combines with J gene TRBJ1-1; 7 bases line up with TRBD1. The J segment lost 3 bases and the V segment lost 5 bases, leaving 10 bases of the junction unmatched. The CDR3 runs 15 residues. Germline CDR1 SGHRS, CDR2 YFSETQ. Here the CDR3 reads CASSKNAGGDTEAFF. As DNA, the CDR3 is TGCGCCAGCAGTAAGAATGCAGGGGGTGACACTGAAGCTTTCTTT.

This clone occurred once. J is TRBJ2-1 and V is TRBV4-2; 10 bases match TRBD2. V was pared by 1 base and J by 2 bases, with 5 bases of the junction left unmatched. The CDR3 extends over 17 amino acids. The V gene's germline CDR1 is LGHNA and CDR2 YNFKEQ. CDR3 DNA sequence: TGTGCCAGCAGCCAAGTGGTAAGCGGGGGGGCCTACAATGAGCAGTTCTTC. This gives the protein CASSQVVSGGAYNEQFF.

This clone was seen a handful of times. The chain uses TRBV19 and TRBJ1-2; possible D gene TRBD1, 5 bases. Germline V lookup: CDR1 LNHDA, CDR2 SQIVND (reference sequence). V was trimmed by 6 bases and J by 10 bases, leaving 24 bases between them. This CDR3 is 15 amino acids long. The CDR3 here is CASRPPRGGSTHYTF. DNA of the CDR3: TGTGCCAGTAGGCCCCCAAGGGGCGGATCGACTCACTACACCTTC.

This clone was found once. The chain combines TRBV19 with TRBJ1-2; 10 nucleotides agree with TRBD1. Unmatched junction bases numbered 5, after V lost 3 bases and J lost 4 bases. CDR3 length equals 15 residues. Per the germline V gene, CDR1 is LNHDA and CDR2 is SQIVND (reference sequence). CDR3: CASSIRDRGLYGYTF. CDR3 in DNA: TGTGCCAGTAGTATCCGGGACAGGGGTCTCTATGGCTACACCTTC.